This is a list of T cell receptor beta chains from one sample in a study of blood T cell repertoires in COVID-19. Sequencing was performed with immunoSEQ multiplex PCR; in TCRdb, only in-frame clones are kept and a portion is missing. Counted here are around 250,000 clones, roughly 84% occurring once; the ten biggest clones make up less than 2%. Sequencing input: peripheral blood. The source is a woman aged 40 to 50 who had recovered from COVID-19. Both conserved end residues are part of each CDR3. Each record gives: D gene, clone size, V gene, J gene, CDR3 length, CDR3 protein, CDR3 DNA. A D gene is named only where the DNA matches it firmly. Clone size is stated in some rows and not others, as once, few, many or a class when expanded.

.,.,TRBV20-1,TRBJ2-6,15,CSASRAGSGANVLTF,TGCAGTGCTAGTAGGGCAGGGTCTGGGGCCAACGTCCTGACTTTC
.,.,TRBV5-1,TRBJ2-5,16,CASSSHLVGAEETQYF,TGCGCCAGCAGCTCCCATTTGGTGGGGGCGGAAGAGACCCAGTACTTC
.,.,TRBV11-2,TRBJ2-6,17,CASSFSSSGSGANVLTF,TGTGCCAGCAGCTTTAGTTCGTCCGGGTCTGGGGCCAACGTCCTGACTTTC
TRBD1,.,TRBV5-1,TRBJ1-6,14,CASSADRANSPLHF,TGCGCCAGCAGCGCTGACAGGGCCAATTCACCCCTCCACTTT
.,.,TRBV2,TRBJ2-3,15,CASSEHGPRGDTQYF,TGTGCCAGCAGTGAACACGGGCCCCGGGGAGATACGCAGTATTTT
.,once,TRBV5-1,TRBJ2-1,15,CASSSPDRPLLEQFF,TGCGCCAGCAGCTCGCCTGACAGGCCCCTCCTTGAGCAGTTCTTC
.,.,TRBV7-9,TRBJ1-1,11,CRSGRNTEAFF,TGCCGGTCTGGGCGGAACACTGAAGCTTTCTTT
TRBD1,.,TRBV4-1,TRBJ1-4,15,CASSPTGRGGEKLFF,TGCGCCAGCAGCCCGACAGGGCGGGGTGGTGAAAAACTGTTTTTT
.,.,TRBV12-3/TRBV12-4,TRBJ1-2,12,CASSLRGSGYTF,TGTGCCAGCAGTTTAAGGGGGAGCGGCTACACCTTC
.,.,TRBV5-6,TRBJ1-4,14,CASSFGLNNEKLFF,TGTGCCAGCAGCTTTGGACTGAATAATGAAAAACTGTTTTTT
.,.,TRBV5-8,TRBJ1-2,14,CASSWAGSIYGYTF,TGTGCCAGCAGCTGGGCAGGGTCTATCTATGGCTACACCTTC
.,.,TRBV2,TRBJ1-6,15,CASSEYFVIGSPLHF,TGTGCCAGCAGTGAATATTTCGTTATCGGTTCACCCCTCCACTTT
.,.,TRBV9,TRBJ1-1,14,CASSAEGGLAEAFF,TGTGCCAGCAGCGCCGAGGGAGGGTTAGCTGAAGCTTTCTTT
TRBD1,.,TRBV3-1/TRBV3-2,TRBJ2-3,15,CASRPSDRVTDTQYF,TGTGCCAGCAGACCTTCGGACAGGGTCACAGATACGCAGTATTTT
TRBD1,once,TRBV24-1,TRBJ2-1,14,CATSPGQGNNEQFF,TGTGCCACCAGTCCGGGACAGGGCAACAATGAGCAGTTCTTC
.,.,TRBV12-3/TRBV12-4,TRBJ1-1,13,CASSFGTYTEAFF,TGTGCCAGCAGTTTTGGGACATACACTGAAGCTTTCTTT
.,.,TRBV28,TRBJ2-1,19,CASSLYDYLGGSSYNEQFF,TGTGCCAGCAGCCTCTATGACTATCTCGGCGGTAGCTCCTACAATGAGCAGTTCTTC
TRBD1,.,TRBV30,TRBJ1-3,14,CACDRGQVGNTIYF,TGTGCCTGCGACAGGGGCCAAGTTGGAAACACCATATATTTT
TRBD2,.,TRBV13,TRBJ2-3,16,CASSHLSGGARDTQYF,TGTGCCAGCAGCCACCTTAGCGGGGGGGCCAGGGATACGCAGTATTTT
TRBD1,.,TRBV18,TRBJ1-2,15,CASSPPGQLNYGYTF,TGTGCCAGCTCACCTCCGGGACAGCTAAACTATGGCTACACCTTC
.,.,TRBV6-6,TRBJ2-2,11,CASQLRGELFF,TGTGCCAGCCAATTGAGGGGGGAGCTGTTTTTT
.,.,TRBV29-1,TRBJ1-4,11,CSVGQIEKLFF,TGCAGCGTCGGACAGATAGAAAAACTGTTTTTT
.,.,TRBV6-1,TRBJ1-5,14,CASSEFEGNQPQHF,TGTGCCAGCAGTGAATTTGAGGGAAATCAGCCCCAGCATTTT
TRBD1,.,TRBV20-1,TRBJ1-2,14,CSASLEGAHYGYTF,TGCAGTGCTAGTCTTGAGGGGGCCCACTATGGCTACACCTTC
.,.,TRBV28,TRBJ2-2,15,CASSLGAANTGELFF,TGTGCCAGCAGTTTGGGGGCCGCGAACACCGGGGAGCTGTTTTTT
TRBD1,.,TRBV19,TRBJ1-4,16,CASRRGMGTGEEKLFF,TGTGCCAGTAGAAGGGGGATGGGGACAGGGGAAGAAAAACTGTTTTTT
TRBD1,.,TRBV10-3,TRBJ2-7,16,CAITASLGQGSYEQYF,TGTGCCATCACAGCTTCATTGGGACAGGGGTCCTACGAGCAGTACTTC
.,.,TRBV5-1,TRBJ2-3,14,CASSLSGGADTQYF,TGCGCCAGCAGCTTGAGCGGAGGAGCAGATACGCAGTATTTT
.,.,TRBV7-9,TRBJ2-1,12,CAVQNLVDEQFF,TGTGCCGTACAGAATTTGGTCGATGAGCAGTTCTTC
TRBD1,.,TRBV27,TRBJ2-3,18,CASSLTGGNHHSTDTQYF,TGTGCCAGCAGTTTGACAGGGGGCAACCATCATTCCACAGATACGCAGTATTTT
TRBD2,.,TRBV5-1,TRBJ2-1,17,CASRSTSGASSYNEQFF,TGCGCCAGCAGGAGCACTAGCGGGGCTAGCTCCTACAATGAGCAGTTCTTC
.,.,TRBV15,TRBJ1-4,16,CATSRNRQPTNEKLFF,TGTGCCACCAGCAGGAATCGACAGCCAACTAATGAAAAACTGTTTTTT
.,.,TRBV3-1/TRBV3-2,TRBJ1-4,14,CASSRGQGNEKLFF,TGTGCCAGCAGCCGGGGGCAGGGTAATGAAAAACTGTTTTTT
TRBD2,.,TRBV7-2,TRBJ2-7,16,CASSVGLAGGLYEQYF,TGTGCCAGCAGCGTGGGACTAGCGGGGGGGCTGTACGAGCAGTACTTC
.,.,TRBV27,TRBJ2-5,15,CASSNLGGWQETQYF,TGTGCCAGCAGTAATCTAGGGGGATGGCAAGAGACCCAGTACTTC
TRBD1,.,TRBV5-6,TRBJ2-3,15,CASSPGQGPTDTQYF,TGTGCCAGCAGCCCGGGACAGGGGCCCACAGATACGCAGTATTTT
.,.,TRBV7-2,TRBJ2-2,16,CASSLGASLNTGELFF,TGTGCCAGCAGCTTAGGCGCGAGCCTGAACACCGGGGAGCTGTTTTTT
TRBD1,.,TRBV30,TRBJ1-1,14,CATTPGTGGTEAFF,TGTGCCACCACCCCCGGGACAGGGGGCACTGAAGCTTTCTTT
.,many,TRBV4-2,TRBJ1-2,15,CASSQDYGGRRGYTF,TGTGCCAGCAGCCAAGATTATGGGGGCAGGCGAGGCTACACCTTC
TRBD2,.,TRBV2,TRBJ2-1,15,CASRGYSGGYDEQFF,TGTGCCAGCCGAGGATATAGCGGGGGGTATGATGAGCAGTTCTTC